Listed below are T cell receptor beta chains from one sample, sequenced in a study of blood T cell repertoires in COVID-19. Only in-frame clones appear in the TCRdb table, and some are missing; sequencing was by immunoSEQ multiplex PCR. The data show around 270,000 clones, approximately 92% seen once. The sequenced material came from peripheral blood. These TCRs come from a young adult with COVID-19, enrolled during active disease. CDR3s include the opening cysteine and the closing phenylalanine or tryptophan. Each record gives: CDR3 protein, V gene, J gene.

CDR3 protein: CASRRGLADSTGELFF
V gene: TRBV5-4
J gene: TRBJ2-2

CDR3 protein: CAISEDRGETQYF
V gene: TRBV10-3
J gene: TRBJ2-5

CDR3 protein: CASSLRSANGYTF
V gene: TRBV7-9
J gene: TRBJ1-2

CDR3 protein: CASSLYEGAKNIQYF
V gene: TRBV7-9
J gene: TRBJ2-4

CDR3 protein: CASSLAMDRVGGYTF
V gene: TRBV7-9
J gene: TRBJ1-2

CDR3 protein: CAISEEVNGKLFF
V gene: TRBV10-3
J gene: TRBJ1-4

CDR3 protein: CSVEEDSAEGTQYF
V gene: TRBV29-1
J gene: TRBJ2-5

CDR3 protein: CAWTGEGQTEAFF
V gene: TRBV30
J gene: TRBJ1-1

CDR3 protein: CASSVGLEETQYF
V gene: TRBV2
J gene: TRBJ2-5

CDR3 protein: CASSYQGSGETQYF
V gene: TRBV11-2
J gene: TRBJ2-5

CDR3 protein: CSASGGGNQPQHF
V gene: TRBV20-1
J gene: TRBJ1-5

CDR3 protein: CASSQAGTGFLGF
V gene: TRBV3-1/TRBV3-2
J gene: TRBJ1-2

CDR3 protein: CAISESGGGYYNEQFF
V gene: TRBV10-3
J gene: TRBJ2-1

CDR3 protein: CATTGGAGNTEAFF
V gene: TRBV24-1
J gene: TRBJ1-1

CDR3 protein: CASSPELNRDSNQPQHF
V gene: TRBV18
J gene: TRBJ1-5

CDR3 protein: CSAPGLAGYNEQFF
V gene: TRBV29-1
J gene: TRBJ2-1

CDR3 protein: CASSLGSGGYEQYF
V gene: TRBV11-3
J gene: TRBJ2-7

CDR3 protein: CASSEGRGRFDGYTF
V gene: TRBV6-1
J gene: TRBJ1-2

CDR3 protein: CASSVLAGGVQSDEQFF
V gene: TRBV19
J gene: TRBJ2-1

CDR3 protein: CASSLLGSAQYF
V gene: TRBV7-2
J gene: TRBJ2-5

CDR3 protein: CASSLWDSYGYTF
V gene: TRBV5-4
J gene: TRBJ1-2

CDR3 protein: CASSPLVHRYSNQPQHF
V gene: TRBV18
J gene: TRBJ1-5

CDR3 protein: CASSQGLEASGRETQYF
V gene: TRBV3-1/TRBV3-2
J gene: TRBJ2-5

CDR3 protein: CASSLGGATQETQYF
V gene: TRBV5-4
J gene: TRBJ2-5

CDR3 protein: CASSGLGYTF
V gene: TRBV9
J gene: TRBJ1-2

CDR3 protein: CATSSTSSHEQYF
V gene: TRBV15
J gene: TRBJ2-7

CDR3 protein: CASSITPETGQGEAFF
V gene: TRBV9
J gene: TRBJ1-1